Listed below are T cell receptor beta chains from one sample, sequenced in a study of T cell responses to AZD1222 COVID-19 vaccine. Generated by immunoSEQ multiplex PCR, the TCRdb table keeps only in-frame clones and is missing some. The sample shows around 150,000 clones, about 93% of them seen only once. The material was peripheral blood, obtained 28 days after the second AZD1222 dose. The source is an adult who received the AZD1222 COVID-19 vaccine. Both conserved end residues are part of each CDR3. Each record gives: V gene, J gene, clone size, D gene, CDR3 protein, CDR3 DNA. D genes are given only for firm matches. Only some rows state a clone size, as once, few, many or a class for expanded clones.

v_call: TRBV9
j_call: TRBJ2-3
clone_size: -
d_call: -
cdr3_aa: CASSVDRADTQYF
cdr3_nt: TGTGCCAGCAGCGTAGACAGGGCAGATACGCAGTATTTT

v_call: TRBV7-3
j_call: TRBJ2-3
clone_size: -
d_call: TRBD2
cdr3_aa: CASSALSGGPTDTQYF
cdr3_nt: TGTGCCAGCAGCGCCCTGAGCGGGGGGCCCACAGATACGCAGTATTTT

v_call: TRBV27
j_call: TRBJ1-6
clone_size: -
d_call: TRBD1
cdr3_aa: CASSRTVRTGDNSPLHF
cdr3_nt: TGTGCCAGCAGTCGTACAGTCCGGACAGGGGATAATTCACCCCTCCACTTT

v_call: TRBV2
j_call: TRBJ1-5
clone_size: -
d_call: -
cdr3_aa: CASRWDGPQHF
cdr3_nt: TGTGCCAGCAGGTGGGACGGGCCCCAGCATTTT

v_call: TRBV7-9
j_call: TRBJ1-5
clone_size: -
d_call: -
cdr3_aa: CASSLVDSNQPQHF
cdr3_nt: TGTGCCAGCAGCTTAGTGGATAGCAATCAGCCCCAGCATTTT

v_call: TRBV6-6
j_call: TRBJ1-5
clone_size: -
d_call: -
cdr3_aa: CASSYYRTDSNQPQHF
cdr3_nt: TGTGCCAGCAGTTACTACCGGACAGATAGCAATCAGCCCCAGCATTTT

v_call: TRBV19
j_call: TRBJ1-1
clone_size: -
d_call: TRBD1
cdr3_aa: CATQGVLDTEAFF
cdr3_nt: TGTGCCACCCAGGGGGTTCTTGACACTGAAGCTTTCTTT

v_call: TRBV18
j_call: TRBJ2-3
clone_size: -
d_call: -
cdr3_aa: CASSPYPGDSTDTQYF
cdr3_nt: TGTGCCAGCTCACCATACCCAGGGGATTCCACAGATACGCAGTATTTT

v_call: TRBV27
j_call: TRBJ2-2
clone_size: -
d_call: -
cdr3_aa: CASSPGTDINTGELFF
cdr3_nt: TGTGCCAGCAGTCCCGGGACGGACATTAACACCGGGGAGCTGTTTTTT

v_call: TRBV5-6
j_call: TRBJ1-5
clone_size: -
d_call: TRBD1
cdr3_aa: CASSSTGIYQPQHF
cdr3_nt: TGTGCCAGCAGCTCGACAGGGATTTATCAGCCCCAGCATTTT

v_call: TRBV5-8
j_call: TRBJ1-5
clone_size: -
d_call: TRBD1
cdr3_aa: CASSLAFEGANQPQHF
cdr3_nt: TGTGCCAGCAGCTTGGCCTTTGAGGGGGCCAACCAGCCCCAGCATTTT

v_call: TRBV6-2/TRBV6-3
j_call: TRBJ1-3
clone_size: -
d_call: -
cdr3_aa: CASSYLMGLGNTIYF
cdr3_nt: TGTGCCAGCAGTTACCTAATGGGACTTGGAAACACCATATATTTT

v_call: TRBV4-1
j_call: TRBJ2-7
clone_size: -
d_call: -
cdr3_aa: CANSPQPPYEQYF
cdr3_nt: TGCGCCAACTCGCCCCAACCCCCCTACGAGCAGTACTTC

v_call: TRBV7-8
j_call: TRBJ1-5
clone_size: once
d_call: -
cdr3_aa: CASSFKRAAHQPQHF
cdr3_nt: TGTGCCAGCAGCTTCAAGAGGGCGGCCCATCAGCCCCAGCATTTT

v_call: TRBV19
j_call: TRBJ1-5
clone_size: -
d_call: TRBD1
cdr3_aa: CASDRGYSNQPQHF
cdr3_nt: TGTGCCAGCGACAGGGGATATAGCAATCAGCCCCAGCATTTT

v_call: TRBV7-2
j_call: TRBJ1-2
clone_size: -
d_call: -
cdr3_aa: CASSLGMGDYGYTF
cdr3_nt: TGTGCCAGCAGCTTAGGAATGGGCGACTATGGCTACACCTTC